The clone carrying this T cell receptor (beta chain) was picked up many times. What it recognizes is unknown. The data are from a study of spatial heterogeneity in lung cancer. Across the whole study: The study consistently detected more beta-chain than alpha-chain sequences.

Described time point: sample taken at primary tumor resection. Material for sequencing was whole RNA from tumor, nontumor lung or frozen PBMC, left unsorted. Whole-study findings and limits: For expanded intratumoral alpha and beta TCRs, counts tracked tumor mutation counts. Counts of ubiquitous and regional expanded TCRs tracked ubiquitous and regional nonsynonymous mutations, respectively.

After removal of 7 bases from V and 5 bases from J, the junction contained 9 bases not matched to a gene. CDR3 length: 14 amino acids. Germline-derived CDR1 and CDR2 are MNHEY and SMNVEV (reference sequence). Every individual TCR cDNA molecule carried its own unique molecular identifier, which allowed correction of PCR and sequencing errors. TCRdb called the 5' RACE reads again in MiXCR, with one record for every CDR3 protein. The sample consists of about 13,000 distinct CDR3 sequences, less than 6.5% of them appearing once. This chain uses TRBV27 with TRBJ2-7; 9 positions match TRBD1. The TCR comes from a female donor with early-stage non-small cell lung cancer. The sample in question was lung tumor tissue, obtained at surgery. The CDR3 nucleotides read TGTGCCAGCAAAGTGCTGGGACAGGGAAACGAGCAGTACTTC. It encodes CASKVLGQGNEQYF.